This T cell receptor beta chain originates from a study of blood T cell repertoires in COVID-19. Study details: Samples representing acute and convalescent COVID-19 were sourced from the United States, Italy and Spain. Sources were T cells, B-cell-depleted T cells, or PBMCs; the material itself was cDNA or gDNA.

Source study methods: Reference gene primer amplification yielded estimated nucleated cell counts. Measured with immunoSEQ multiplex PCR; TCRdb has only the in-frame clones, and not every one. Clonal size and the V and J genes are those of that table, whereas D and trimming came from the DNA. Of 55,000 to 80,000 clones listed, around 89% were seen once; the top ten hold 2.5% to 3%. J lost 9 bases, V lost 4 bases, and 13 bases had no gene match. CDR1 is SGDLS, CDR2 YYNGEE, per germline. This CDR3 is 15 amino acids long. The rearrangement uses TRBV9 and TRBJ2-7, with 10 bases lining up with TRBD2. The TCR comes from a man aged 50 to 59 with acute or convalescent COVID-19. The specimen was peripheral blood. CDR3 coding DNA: TGTGCCAGCAGCCCAGACCTAGCGGGAGTTCTTGTGCAGTACTTC. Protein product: CASSPDLAGVLVQYF.